These 12 T cell receptor beta chains were sequenced from one sample in a study of blood T cell repertoires in COVID-19 (dated by TCRdb to the early 2020s). The library was built by means of the immunoSEQ multiplex PCR assay. TCRdb holds this immuneACCESS table with in-frame rearrangements only. Some clones are missing; in checked studies, unresolved V genes explain under half, and the rest has no known cause. The sample table contains 68,000 or so clones; only one count was recorded for 90% of them. Around 0.47% of the sample comes from the top ten. Input material: peripheral blood. The receptors originated from a man in his forties or fifties with COVID-19, enrolled during active disease.

The genes are TRBV4-3 and TRBJ2-3, with 9 bases that match TRBD2. The CDR3 is 16 residues long. V lost 4 bases to trimming and J lost 2 bases; unmatched junction nucleotides: 7. From germline, CDR1 is LGHNA and CDR2 YSLEER. Here the CDR3 reads CASSLRLAAYTDTQYF. In DNA, the CDR3 is TGCGCCAGCAGCCTAAGACTAGCGGCATACACAGATACGCAGTATTTT.

V is TRBV5-1 and J is TRBJ1-1, with unresolved D. From germline, CDR1 is SGHRS and CDR2 YFSETQ. Trimming took off 4 bases at V and 3 bases at J, with 10 bases between the two ends. The CDR3 is 13 amino acids. The CDR3 bases are TGCGCCAGCAGCGAGGAGTTGGACACTGAAGCTTTCTTT. It codes for CASSEELDTEAFF.

The chain uses TRBV28 and TRBJ2-7; D may be TRBD1 or TRBD2 (7 bases each). Trimming pared 10 bases from V and 4 bases from J, leaving 11 bases between. The CDR3 consists of 11 residues. CDR1 is MDHEN, CDR2 SYDVKM, per germline. CDR3 protein: CATRGGYEQYF. CDR3 coding DNA: TGTGCCACCAGGGGGGGATACGAGCAGTACTTC.

The CDR3 DNA is TGTGCCAGCAGCCCCAACCGTGGCGGGATCCCCGAGCAGTACTTC. This translates into CASSPNRGGIPEQYF. This chain links TRBV5-4 with TRBJ2-7; TRBD2 might be the D (6 bases). V gave up 4 bases and J gave up 6 bases, with 20 bases separating them. This CDR3 region has 15 residues. CDR1 is SGHNT, CDR2 YYREEE, per germline (reference sequence).

This sequence joins TRBV3-1 (or the pseudogene TRBV3-2) and TRBJ1-3; no reliable D call. The CDR3 covers 13 residues. Trimming stripped 4 bases from V and 4 bases from J, with 8 bases between. Germline V lookup: CDR1 LGHDT, CDR2 YNNKEL (reference sequence). Here the CDR3 DNA reads TGTGCCAGCAGCCCCTCCCTCGGAAACACCATATATTTT. Its translation is CASSPSLGNTIYF.

V usage is TRBV6-5 and J usage is TRBJ1-4, with 7 bases lining up with TRBD1. The V and J ends lost 4 bases and 7 bases, in that order; junction bases with no gene match: 6. Germline assignment: CDR1 MNHEY and CDR2 SVGAGI. The CDR3 is 14 residues long. CDR3 in DNA: TGTGCCAGCAGTTTCGACAGGGCGGGTGAAAAACTGTTTTTT. This translates into CASSFDRAGEKLFF.

The gene calls are TRBV6-1 and TRBJ2-7; no clear D. Looked up from germline, CDR1 is MNHNS and CDR2 is SASEGT. With 3 bases removed from V and 0 bases from J, the gap between germline ends came to 12 bases. There are 15 residues in the CDR3. The CDR3: CASSEPRLSSYEQYF. DNA for the CDR3: TGTGCCAGCAGTGAGCCGAGACTCAGCTCCTACGAGCAGTACTTC.

CDR3 sequence (DNA): TGTGCCAGCAGCGTAGGAGGCGGCAGCTCTGGAAACACCATATATTTT. It translates to CASSVGGGSSGNTIYF. The chain employs TRBV9 and TRBJ1-3; D unresolved. V shed 0 bases and J shed 0 bases, with 10 bases lying between them. Germline lookup yields CDR1 SGDLS and CDR2 YYNGEE. The CDR3 has 16 residues.

This clone was seen a handful of times. The chain employs TRBV19 and TRBJ1-3; D not certain. Trimming removed 6 bases at V and 0 bases at J, with 18 bases between. Germline values: CDR1 LNHDA, CDR2 SQIVND (reference sequence). The CDR3 runs 17 residues. The CDR3 protein is CASRKPFFGSSGNTIYF. The CDR3 DNA follows: TGTGCCAGTAGAAAGCCCTTCTTTGGGAGCTCTGGAAACACCATATATTTT.

The chain couples TRBV19 to TRBJ1-4, with D unresolved. Germline assignment: CDR1 LNHDA and CDR2 SQIVND (reference sequence). V shed 1 base and J shed 2 bases, with 11 bases lying between them. The CDR3 covers 16 residues. CDR3 nucleotide sequence: TGTGCCAGTAGTATAGCTCCGAGGCGCACTAATGAAAAACTGTTTTTT. Encoded protein: CASSIAPRRTNEKLFF.

The rearrangement links TRBV19 to TRBJ2-5, with 7 positions matching TRBD1. The CDR3 contains 14 residues. With 6 bases clipped from V and 3 bases from J, the junction kept 7 bases outside the gene matches. The germline V gene encodes CDR1 LNHDA and CDR2 SQIVND (reference sequence). This chain's CDR3 is CASSTPGQKETQYF. The CDR3 region has the DNA TGTGCCAGTAGCACTCCGGGACAGAAAGAGACCCAGTACTTC.

The J gene is TRBJ1-1, the V gene TRBV5-5; 10 nucleotides match TRBD1. V trimming: 0 bases; J trimming: 6 bases; junction bases outside the gene matches: 8. Looked up from germline, CDR1 is SGHKS and CDR2 is YYEKEE (reference sequence). CDR3 length: 16 residues. The CDR3, as DNA: TGTGCCAGCAGCTTGGCCCCCGGGACAGGGGTCGCTGAAGCTTTCTTT. Residues: CASSLAPGTGVAEAFF.